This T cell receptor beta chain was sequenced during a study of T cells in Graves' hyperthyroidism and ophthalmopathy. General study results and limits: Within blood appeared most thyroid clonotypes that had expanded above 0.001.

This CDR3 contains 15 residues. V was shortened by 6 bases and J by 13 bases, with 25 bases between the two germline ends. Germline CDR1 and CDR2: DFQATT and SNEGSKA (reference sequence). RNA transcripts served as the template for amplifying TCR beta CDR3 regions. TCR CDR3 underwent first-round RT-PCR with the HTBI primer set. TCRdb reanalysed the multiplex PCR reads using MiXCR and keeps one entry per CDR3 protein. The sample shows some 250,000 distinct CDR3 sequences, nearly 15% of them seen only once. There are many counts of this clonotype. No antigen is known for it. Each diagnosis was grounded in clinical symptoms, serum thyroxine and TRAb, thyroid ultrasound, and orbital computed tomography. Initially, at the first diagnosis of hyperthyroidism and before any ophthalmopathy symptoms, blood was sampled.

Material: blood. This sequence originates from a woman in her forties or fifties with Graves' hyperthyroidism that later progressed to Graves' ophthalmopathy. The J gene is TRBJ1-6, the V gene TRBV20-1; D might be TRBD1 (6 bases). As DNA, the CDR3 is TGCAGTGCACGAACGGTCGGGGGCGCGATACGTCCCCTCCACTTT. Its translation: CSARTVGGAIRPLHF.